One sample yielded the 21 T cell receptor beta chains listed below, sequenced in a study of control samples from healthy donors and cancer patients. This table comes from immunoSEQ multiplex PCR, and its TCRdb copy is limited to in-frame clones, with some not included. The top ten clones hold 5.5% to 7.5% of a sample with 400,000 to 500,000 clones, roughly 90% of them seen once. Material: PBMCs. The receptors here all came from a man aged 40-49 years with head and neck cancer.

V usage is TRBV4-1 and J usage is TRBJ2-1, with TRBD2 identical over 13 bases. This CDR3 spans 16 amino acids. Trimming cost V 3 bases and J 5 bases; bases outside gene matches: 4. The V gene's germline CDR1 is MGHRA and CDR2 YSYEKL. CDR3: CASSHRLAGGDNEQFF. The CDR3 DNA sequence: TGCGCCAGCAGCCACAGACTAGCGGGGGGCGACAATGAGCAGTTCTTC.

V and J are TRBV29-1 and TRBJ1-2, with TRBD1 matching over 9 bases. The CDR3 spans 16 residues. Germline lookup yields CDR1 SQVTM and CDR2 ANQGSEA. Trimming at V came to 2 bases and at J to 2 bases, leaving 9 bases not matched to a gene. CDR3 bases: TGCAGCGTTGAATTTTTTGGGGACAGGGTAAACTATGGCTACACCTTC. Translation gives CSVEFFGDRVNYGYTF.

This rearrangement joins TRBV6-5 to TRBJ1-6; D is possibly TRBD1 (5 bases). Trimming stripped 3 bases from V and 10 bases from J, with 13 bases between. Germline V gene data show CDR1 as MNHEY and CDR2 as SVGAGI. CDR3 size: 14 residues. The CDR3 protein is CASSYLGRGSPLHF. In DNA, the CDR3 is TGTGCCAGCAGTTATTTGGGGAGGGGATCACCCCTCCACTTT.

This chain links TRBV11-2 with TRBJ1-1, with unresolved D. CDR1 and CDR2 from the germline V gene are SGHAT and FQNNGV. Trimming shortened V by 4 bases and J by 1 base, and 19 bases separated the two germline ends. This CDR3 is 17 amino acids long. The CDR3 sequence is CASSSVPRAGGNTEAFF. As DNA, the CDR3 is TGTGCCAGCAGCTCGGTTCCACGGGCGGGTGGGAACACTGAAGCTTTCTTT.

The rearrangement uses TRBV5-1 and TRBJ2-4; TRBD2 is a possible D gene (6 bases). V was trimmed by 1 base and J by 0 bases, leaving 11 bases between them. The CDR3 is 16 amino acids. From germline, CDR1 is SGHRS and CDR2 YFSETQ. This chain's CDR3 is CASSLILGGAKNIQYF. CDR3 sequence (DNA): TGCGCCAGCAGCTTGATCCTCGGGGGAGCCAAAAACATTCAGTACTTC.

This clone was seen more than once but under ten times. The genes are TRBV2 and TRBJ2-7; D unresolved. The CDR3 totals 12 residues. Germline loops: CDR1 SNHLY, CDR2 FYNNEI. The V end lost 6 bases, the J end lost 3 bases, and 9 bases lay between the germline ends. The CDR3 DNA sequence: TGTGCCAGCAGCGCAGCCAACTACGAGCAGTACTTC. It codes for CASSAANYEQYF.

This CDR3 reads CASSPGTSDEQYF. Written as DNA, the CDR3 is TGTGCCAGCTCCCCCGGGACTAGCGACGAGCAGTACTTC. This chain connects TRBV18 to TRBJ2-7, with TRBD2 matching 10 bases. V shed 6 bases, J shed 5 bases, and the junction held 4 bases outside the gene matches. Germline-derived CDR1 and CDR2 are KGHSH and LQKENI. CDR3 length equals 13 residues.

This clone was seen once. The V and J genes are TRBV12-3 or TRBV12-4 and TRBJ1-1, with 7 bases matching TRBD1. J gave up 7 bases and V 6 bases, and 8 bases lay outside the gene matches. CDR3 length: 13 amino acids. The chain's CDR3 is CASRTTGTVEAFF. CDR3 nucleotide sequence: TGTGCCAGCAGAACCACCGGGACAGTTGAAGCTTTCTTT.

This sequence joins TRBV11-2 and TRBJ1-2; D possibly corresponds to TRBD1 (5 bases). CDR1 is SGHAT and CDR2 is FQNNGV in the germline V gene. This CDR3 spans 13 amino acids. V was pared by 0 bases and J by 5 bases, with 7 bases between. In nucleotides, the CDR3 is TGTGCCAGCAGCTTAGAGGGGGGGTATGGCTACACCTTC. As protein: CASSLEGGYGYTF.

The rearrangement links TRBV27 to TRBJ1-4; D perhaps matches TRBD1 (6 bases). The CDR3 runs 15 residues. CDR1 is MNHEY, CDR2 SMNVEV, per germline (reference sequence). The germline V and J ends were trimmed by 7 bases and 7 bases, with 19 bases remaining between them. This CDR3 reads CASNGAEQGGEKLFF. CDR3 sequence (DNA): TGTGCCAGCAACGGCGCCGAACAGGGTGGTGAAAAACTGTTTTTT.

The chain joins TRBV19 to TRBJ1-1; D is uncertain. Trimming removed 5 bases from V and 7 bases from J, with 20 bases in between. The CDR3 consists of 15 residues. Germline values: CDR1 LNHDA, CDR2 SQIVND (reference sequence). CDR3 protein: CASSLTTIRGVEAFF. In nucleotides, the CDR3 is TGTGCCAGTAGTCTGACCACAATTAGAGGTGTTGAAGCTTTCTTT.

On this clone: No DNA is shown, since the ends of the CDR3 on it are uncertain; the CDR3 is the one TCRdb lists. The gene calls are TRBV28 and TRBJ1-2; the table calls TRBD1, which could not be checked here. Germline CDR1 is MDHEN and CDR2 is SYDVKM. The CDR3 sequence runs 14 residues, both termini included. The CDR3 is CASILGQGISSYTF.

The chain recombines TRBV7-9 with TRBJ1-1, with D uncertain. Germline lookup yields CDR1 SEHNR and CDR2 FQNEAQ (reference sequence). The V and J ends lost 2 bases and 6 bases respectively, with 13 bases between them. The CDR3 length is 14 residues. The CDR3 is CASSLLGSRAEAFF. The CDR3 nucleotides read TGTGCCAGCAGCTTATTAGGCTCACGGGCTGAAGCTTTCTTT.

V is TRBV11-2 and J is TRBJ1-2, with D uncertain. The CDR3 spans 16 residues. CDR1 SGHAT and CDR2 FQNNGV come from the germline V gene. Trimming pared 5 bases from V and 7 bases from J, leaving 23 bases between. This CDR3 is CASSIAQAGLLGGYTF. The CDR3 DNA reads as TGTGCCAGCAGCATAGCCCAAGCGGGTTTGTTGGGTGGCTACACCTTC. Based on the CDR3 plus reference TRBV11-2 and TRBJ1-2, the full variable domain is EAGVAQSPRYKIIEKRQSVAFWCNPISGHATLYWYQQILGQGPKLLIQFQNNGVVDDSQLPKDRFSAERLKGVDSTLKIQPAKLEDSAVYLCASSIAQAGLLGGYTFGSGTRLTVV.

This clone was counted a few times. The chain employs TRBV5-4 and TRBJ2-1, with TRBD1 identical over 10 bases. Germline loops: CDR1 SGHNT, CDR2 YYREEE (reference sequence). Losses at the gene ends were 3 bases for V and 7 bases for J; bases not matched to a gene: 4. CDR3 size: 14 residues. CDR3 sequence (DNA): TGTGCCAGCAGCTCGGACAGGGGGAGGAATGAGCAGTTCTTC. This codes for CASSSDRGRNEQFF.

This chain links TRBV18 with TRBJ1-1; 7 bases are shared with TRBD1. Germline V gene lookup returns CDR1 KGHSH and CDR2 LQKENI. The CDR3 runs to 16 residues. With V trimmed by 7 bases and J by 4 bases, 15 bases remained unmatched. This chain's CDR3 is CASLPKQGRTGTEAFF. CDR3 nucleotides: TGTGCCAGCTTGCCGAAACAGGGGCGAACCGGCACTGAAGCTTTCTTT.

This chain links TRBV6-5 with TRBJ2-4; no firm D call. V shed 7 bases and J shed 4 bases, with 11 bases lying between them. The V gene's germline CDR1 is MNHEY and CDR2 SVGAGI. The CDR3 has 13 residues. The CDR3 bases are TGTGCCAGCATGCGGCACCTTAAAAACATTCAGTACTTC. It codes for CASMRHLKNIQYF.

This clone was found a few times. J is TRBJ2-3 and V is TRBV7-2; TRBD2 agrees at 8 bases. The CDR3 contains 14 residues. Germline lookup yields CDR1 SGHTA and CDR2 FQGNSA. CDR3 region: CATNGGDSTDTQYF. The CDR3 DNA reads TGTGCTACCAACGGGGGGGATAGCACAGATACGCAGTATTTT.

This clone is a singleton in its sample. The V gene is TRBV6-6, the J gene TRBJ1-1, with 7 bases matching TRBD1. The CDR3 loop spans 16 amino acids. The V gene end was trimmed by 2 bases and the J gene end by 1 base; junction bases not matched to a gene: 7. The germline CDR1 and CDR2 sequences are MNHNY and SVGAGI (reference sequence). The CDR3 reads CASSYPGDRQNTEAFF. CDR3 nucleotides: TGTGCCAGCAGTTACCCGGGGGACAGACAGAACACTGAAGCTTTCTTT.

This clone was detected only a few times. V usage is TRBV18 and J usage is TRBJ1-5; D may be TRBD1 (5 bases). Trimming cost V 5 bases and J 0 bases, with 11 bases left between them. Germline V gene lookup returns CDR1 KGHSH and CDR2 LQKENI. There are 15 residues in the CDR3. The CDR3 region has the DNA TGTGCCAGCTCAATTGGACATTCTAGCAATCAGCCCCAGCATTTT. It encodes CASSIGHSSNQPQHF.

The chain joins TRBV16 to TRBJ2-1, with D maybe TRBD1 (6 bases). The CDR3 is 19 residues long. The V and J ends lost 4 bases and 2 bases respectively, with 24 bases between them. Germline CDR1 reads KGHSY; CDR2 reads FQNENV. The CDR3 is CASSPLIASTGRTYNEQFF. CDR3 sequence (DNA): TGTGCCAGCAGCCCTCTGATAGCCTCTACAGGGAGAACCTACAATGAGCAGTTCTTC.